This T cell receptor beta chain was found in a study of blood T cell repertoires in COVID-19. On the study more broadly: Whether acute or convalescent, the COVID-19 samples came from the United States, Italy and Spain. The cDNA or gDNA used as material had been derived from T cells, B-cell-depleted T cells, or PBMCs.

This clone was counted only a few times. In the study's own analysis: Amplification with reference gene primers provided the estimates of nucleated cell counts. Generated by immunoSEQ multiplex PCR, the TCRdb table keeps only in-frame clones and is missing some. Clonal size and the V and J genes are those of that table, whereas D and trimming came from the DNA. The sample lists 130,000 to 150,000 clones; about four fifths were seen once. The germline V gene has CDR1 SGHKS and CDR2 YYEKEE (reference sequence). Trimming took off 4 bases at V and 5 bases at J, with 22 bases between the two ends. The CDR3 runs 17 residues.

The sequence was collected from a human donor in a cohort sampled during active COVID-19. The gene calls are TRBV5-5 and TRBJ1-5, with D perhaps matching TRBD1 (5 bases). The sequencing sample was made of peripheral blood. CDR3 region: CASSPSWRTTTDQPQHF. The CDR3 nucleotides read TGTGCCAGCAGCCCCAGTTGGCGGACAACAACTGATCAGCCCCAGCATTTT.